These 8 T cell receptor beta chains were sequenced from one sample in a study of PD-1 blockade in classical Hodgkin lymphoma. Documented time point: cycle 4 day 1 (C4D1), after less than 7 weeks of nivolumab. Relapses following autologous stem cell transplantation were seen in all patients, with brentuximab vedotin exposure varying. Assay: immunoSEQ multiplex PCR; the TCRdb copy retains only in-frame clones and omits some. Counted here are 75,000 to 95,000 clones, 83% occurring once; the ten biggest clones make up 17%. This sample comprised peripheral blood mononuclear cells (PBMCs), obtained before the fourth cycle of nivolumab. All receptors come from a human donor with classical Hodgkin lymphoma.

The V call is TRBV5-1, the J call TRBJ2-1; tentative D call: TRBD2 (6 bases). Between the trimmed V and J ends, which lost 4 bases and 4 bases, there was a span of 12 bases. There are 14 residues in the CDR3. CDR1 SGHRS and CDR2 YFSETQ come from the germline V gene. The DNA for the CDR3 is TGCGCCAGCAGCCCGGGGGACCATTACAATGAGCAGTTCTTC. Translating it yields CASSPGDHYNEQFF.

The CDR3, as DNA: TGTGCCAGCTCACCACCAAGCCTCACAGATACGCAGTATTTT. This codes for CASSPPSLTDTQYF. The chain employs TRBV18 and TRBJ2-3; the D is unclear. Germline CDR1 and CDR2: KGHSH and LQKENI. V lost 0 bases to trimming and J lost 2 bases, with 6 bases between them. This CDR3 region has 14 residues.

The chain joins TRBV7-2 to TRBJ2-5, with 11 nucleotides matching TRBD2. This CDR3 contains 16 residues. V dropped 0 bases and J dropped 5; count of bases not matched to a gene: 5. The V gene's germline CDR1 is SGHTA and CDR2 FQGNSA. Here the CDR3 DNA reads TGTGCCAGCAGCTTAGCTAGCGGGAGGGTGGGGGAGACCCAGTACTTC. Translating gives CASSLASGRVGETQYF.

This clone was found a few times. V usage is TRBV7-9 and J usage is TRBJ1-2, with 7 bases identical to TRBD1. This CDR3 is built from 14 residues. Germline CDR1 is SEHNR and CDR2 is FQNEAQ (reference sequence). With 4 bases clipped from V and 2 bases from J, the junction kept 4 bases outside the gene matches. CDR3 protein: CASSSRDSNYGYTF. The CDR3 DNA sequence: TGTGCCAGCAGCTCTCGGGACAGCAACTATGGCTACACCTTC.

This chain uses TRBV7-9 with TRBJ2-6, with D hard to call. Germline V gives CDR1 SEHNR, CDR2 FQNEAQ (reference sequence). The V end was cut by 8 bases, the J end by 2 bases, with 4 bases between. This CDR3 is built from 12 residues. CDR3 region: CASDPGANVLTF. CDR3 nucleotides: TGTGCCAGCGACCCTGGGGCCAACGTCCTGACTTTC.

The chain couples TRBV11-2 to TRBJ1-1, with a possible D match to TRBD1 (6 bases). From germline, CDR1 is SGHAT and CDR2 FQNNGV. The V end was cut by 5 bases, the J end by 3 bases, with 13 bases between. This CDR3 is 14 amino acids long. DNA for the CDR3: TGTGCCAGCAGCCCCCAGGGGCGGGACACTGAAGCTTTCTTT. Amino acids: CASSPQGRDTEAFF.

This chain connects TRBV6-6 to TRBJ2-1; possible D gene TRBD2, 6 bases. This CDR3 spans 16 amino acids. Germline V CDR1 and CDR2: MNHNY, SVGAGI (reference sequence). The germline V and J ends were trimmed by 2 bases and 4 bases, with 15 bases remaining between them. The CDR3 DNA follows: TGTGCCAGCAGTTACCTAACGGAGGGCCGGTACAATGAGCAGTTCTTC. Encoded protein: CASSYLTEGRYNEQFF.

This clone has a handful of counts. J is TRBJ2-7 and V is TRBV2, with D unresolved. Trimming took 3 bases from V and 3 from J, leaving 6 bases between them. This CDR3 region has 12 residues. Germline V gene data show CDR1 as SNHLY and CDR2 as FYNNEI. CDR3 nucleotide sequence: TGTGCCAGCAGTGAGGAAGACTACGAGCAGTACTTC. Translating gives CASSEEDYEQYF. Filled out from reference TRBV2 and TRBJ2-7, the complete variable domain reads EPEVTQTPSHQVTQMGQEVILRCVPISNHLYFYWYRQILGQKVEFLVSFYNNEISEKSEIFDDQFSVERPDGSNFTLKIRSTKLEDSAMYFCASSEEDYEQYFGPGTRLTVT.